Shown below are 28 T cell receptor beta chains from a single sample sequenced in a study of blood T cell repertoires in COVID-19. The repertoire was sequenced with immunoSEQ multiplex PCR; TCRdb's copy has only in-frame clones and lacks some. The data contain about 200,000 clones, more than 70% of them singletons. Sequenced sample: peripheral blood. These receptors were obtained from a man in his fifties with COVID-19, enrolled during active disease.

This clone is a singleton in its sample. This chain joins TRBV15 and TRBJ1-5; TRBD1 matches 9 bases. The CDR3 is 15 residues long. Germline CDR1 and CDR2: LNHNV and YYDKDF (reference sequence). After removal of 4 bases from V and 9 bases from J, the junction contained 10 bases not matched to a gene. In nucleotides, the CDR3 is TGTGCCACCAGCACCGGGACAGGGAGTTTTTGGCCCCAGCATTTT. Amino acid sequence: CATSTGTGSFWPQHF.

The gene calls are TRBV11-2 and TRBJ2-1; TRBD1 aligns across 9 bases. V lost 1 base and J lost 5; bases outside the gene matches: 9. This CDR3 is 17 amino acids long. The V gene's germline CDR1 is SGHAT and CDR2 FQNNGV. The CDR3 spells CASSLGGWGQGNNEQFF. CDR3 DNA sequence: TGTGCCAGCAGCTTAGGGGGATGGGGACAGGGCAACAATGAGCAGTTCTTC.

The table lists this clone with a count of one. The chain joins TRBV30 to TRBJ1-5, with D possibly matching TRBD1 (5 bases). Germline CDR1 GTSNPN, CDR2 SVGIG (reference sequence). The V end lost 5 bases, the J end lost 7 bases, and 12 bases lay between the germline ends. This CDR3 has 12 residues. The CDR3 is CAWGAGLQPQHF. The CDR3 DNA follows: TGTGCCTGGGGGGCAGGTTTGCAGCCCCAGCATTTT.

The chain uses TRBV5-4 and TRBJ1-1, with a weak D call TRBD1 (6 bases). Germline values: CDR1 SGHNT, CDR2 YYREEE (reference sequence). The CDR3 is 13 amino acids. V gave up 1 base and J gave up 8 bases, with 12 bases separating them. CDR3 in amino acids: CASSLMGAREAFF. In nucleotides, the CDR3 is TGTGCCAGCAGCTTGATGGGGGCGCGGGAAGCTTTCTTT.

The chain combines TRBV19 with TRBJ2-7, with D hard to call. The V end lost 3 bases, the J end lost 0 bases, and 6 bases lay between the germline ends. Germline V gene sequence: CDR1 LNHDA, CDR2 SQIVND (reference sequence). This CDR3 region has 13 residues. The CDR3, as DNA: TGTGCCAGTAGTATGGCTGGCTCCTACGAGCAGTACTTC. Protein sequence: CASSMAGSYEQYF. The whole variable domain, filled in from reference TRBV19 and TRBJ2-7, reads DGGITQSPKYLFRKEGQNVTLSCEQNLNHDAMYWYRQDPGQGLRLIYYSQIVNDFQKGDIAEGYSVSREKKESFPLTVTSAQKNPTAFYLCASSMAGSYEQYFGPGTRLTVT.

The chain recombines TRBV29-1 with TRBJ1-2; D is ambiguous. The CDR3 extends over 13 amino acids. Germline loops: CDR1 SQVTM, CDR2 ANQGSEA. V was pared by 1 base and J by 3 bases, with 9 bases between. The chain's CDR3 is CSVEVATDYGYTF. CDR3 sequence (DNA): TGCAGCGTTGAAGTCGCCACTGACTATGGCTACACCTTC.

The J gene is TRBJ1-4, the V gene TRBV18, with 9 nucleotides matching TRBD1. Trimming removed 4 bases from V and 5 bases from J; junction bases left unmatched: 8. The germline CDR1 and CDR2 sequences are KGHSH and LQKENI. This CDR3 is built from 16 residues. The DNA for the CDR3 is TGTGCCAGCTCACTAAATTCCGGGACAGGGAATGAAAAACTGTTTTTT. Amino acid sequence: CASSLNSGTGNEKLFF.

This chain connects TRBV6-6 to TRBJ1-5, with 7 bases fitting TRBD1. Germline assignment: CDR1 MNHNY and CDR2 SVGAGI (reference sequence). The CDR3 extends over 14 amino acids. V trimming: 6 bases; J trimming: 3 bases; junction bases outside the gene matches: 5. The CDR3 coding sequence is TGTGCCAGCAGCCGGGACAGAAACAATCAGCCCCAGCATTTT. It codes for CASSRDRNNQPQHF.

There are a few counts of this clone. The chain couples TRBV5-8 to TRBJ2-2, with a possible D match to TRBD1 (6 bases). This CDR3 contains 17 residues. In germline, CDR1 is SGHTS, CDR2 YDEGEE. V lost 5 bases, J lost 3 bases, and 20 bases lay in between. CDR3 residues: CASRSDRDTYDTGELFF. The CDR3 nucleotides read TGTGCCAGCAGGTCCGACCGGGACACTTATGACACCGGGGAGCTGTTTTTT. The variable domain in full, with the rest retrieved from reference TRBV5-8 and TRBJ2-2, is EAGVTQSPTHLIKTRGQQATLRCSPISGHTSVYWYQQALGLGLQFLLWYDEGEERNRGNFPPRFSGRQFPNYSSELNVNALELEDSALYLCASRSDRDTYDTGELFFGEGSRLTVL.

V gene TRBV18 combines with J gene TRBJ2-1; 7 bases align to TRBD1. Unmatched junction bases numbered 5, after V lost 1 base and J lost 5 bases. Germline V lookup: CDR1 KGHSH, CDR2 LQKENI. This CDR3 has 15 residues. DNA of the CDR3: TGTGCCAGCTCACCACGGAAGGGGGCGGACAATGAGCAGTTCTTC. Translating gives CASSPRKGADNEQFF.

The V gene is TRBV15, the J gene TRBJ2-5, with 10 bases that match TRBD2. V lost 4 bases and J lost 5; bases outside the gene matches: 4. Germline V gene lookup returns CDR1 LNHNV and CDR2 YYDKDF (reference sequence). This CDR3 has 14 amino acids. CDR3 in amino acids: CATSTGLAFETQYF. The CDR3 region has the DNA TGTGCCACCAGCACGGGACTAGCGTTCGAGACCCAGTACTTC.

The chain recombines TRBV7-9 with TRBJ2-5; D is ambiguous. Trimming took off 5 bases at V and 3 bases at J, with 13 bases between the two ends. Germline CDR1 reads SEHNR; CDR2 reads FQNEAQ (reference sequence). The CDR3 is made up of 14 amino acids. Here the CDR3 reads CASSPNNPKETQYF. Written as DNA, the CDR3 is TGTGCCAGCAGCCCAAATAATCCTAAAGAGACCCAGTACTTC.

V is TRBV3-1 (or the pseudogene TRBV3-2) and J is TRBJ1-2, with D uncertain. Germline V gene data show CDR1 as LGHDT and CDR2 as YNNKEL (reference sequence). This CDR3 region has 14 residues. The germline V and J ends were trimmed by 0 bases and 2 bases, with 7 bases remaining between them. CDR3 residues: CASSQDIRNYGYTF. CDR3 nucleotide sequence: TGTGCCAGCAGCCAAGATATCAGGAACTATGGCTACACCTTC.

In DNA, the CDR3 is TGTGCCAGCTCACCCGGCTCTGGGGCCAACGTCCTGACTTTC. Translating gives CASSPGSGANVLTF. J is TRBJ2-6 and V is TRBV18; no clear D. This CDR3 has 14 residues. With 3 bases removed from V and 0 bases from J, the gap between germline ends came to 3 bases. The germline gives CDR1 KGHSH, CDR2 LQKENI.

The rearrangement joins TRBV7-2 to TRBJ1-2, with 12 bases identical to TRBD1. Germline V gene lookup returns CDR1 SGHTA and CDR2 FQGNSA. Trimming at V came to 5 bases and at J to 6 bases, leaving 7 bases not matched to a gene. The CDR3 length is 15 residues. The CDR3 nucleotides read TGTGCCAGCAGCGCCGGGACAGGGGGCTTGGATGGCTACACCTTC. This translates into CASSAGTGGLDGYTF.

The chain carries TRBV19 and TRBJ2-3; 7 bases match TRBD2. This CDR3 spans 15 amino acids. After removal of 5 bases from V and 0 bases from J, the junction contained 5 bases not matched to a gene. CDR1 is LNHDA, CDR2 SQIVND, per germline (reference sequence). The chain's CDR3 is CASSLTSASTDTQYF. DNA for the CDR3: TGTGCCAGTAGTCTTACTAGCGCTAGCACAGATACGCAGTATTTT.

The chain uses TRBV30 and TRBJ2-7; TRBD1 matches at 9 bases. Unmatched junction bases numbered 8, after V lost 0 bases and J lost 5 bases. The CDR3 is 15 residues long. Germline V gene data show CDR1 as GTSNPN and CDR2 as SVGIG (reference sequence). DNA for the CDR3: TGTGCCTGGAGTGTTGGGGACAGGGTAAGAGACGAGCAGTACTTC. It translates to CAWSVGDRVRDEQYF.

The chain couples TRBV7-8 to TRBJ2-7, with D perhaps matching TRBD2 (7 bases). The CDR3 is made up of 15 amino acids. CDR1 and CDR2 from the germline V gene are SGHVS and FQNEAQ. V was trimmed by 1 base and J by 4 bases, leaving 14 bases between them. CDR3 nucleotide sequence: TGTGCCAGCAGCTTAGGGGGGGGGCTAACGTACGAGCAGTACTTC. This gives the protein CASSLGGGLTYEQYF.

The rearrangement joins TRBV29-1 to TRBJ1-5; D not resolved. CDR3 length: 14 amino acids. Trimming pared 6 bases from V and 0 bases from J, leaving 12 bases between. In germline, CDR1 is SQVTM, CDR2 ANQGSEA. The CDR3: CSVTTGDSNQPQHF. In nucleotides, the CDR3 is TGCAGCGTCACGACTGGTGATAGCAATCAGCCCCAGCATTTT. Full variable domain (remainder filled in from reference TRBV29-1 and TRBJ1-5): SAVISQKPSRDICQRGTSLTIQCQVDSQVTMMFWYRQQPGQSLTLIATANQGSEATYESGFVIDKFPISRPNLTFSTLTVSNMSPEDSSIYLCSVTTGDSNQPQHFGDGTRLSIL.

The chain combines TRBV6-5 with TRBJ2-2, with 8 nucleotides matching TRBD2. CDR1 is MNHEY, CDR2 SVGAGI, per germline. CDR3 length: 15 amino acids. V dropped 6 bases and J dropped 2; count of bases not matched to a gene: 5. The DNA of the CDR3 is TGTGCCAGCAGGACCGGGACTAGAAACACCGGGGAGCTGTTTTTT. Protein product: CASRTGTRNTGELFF.

This clone was recorded once. The gene calls are TRBV6-5 and TRBJ2-7; D is unresolved. The germline CDR1 and CDR2 sequences are MNHEY and SVGAGI. The germline V and J ends were trimmed by 6 bases and 5 bases, with 17 bases remaining between them. The CDR3 extends over 14 amino acids. The DNA of the CDR3 is TGTGCCAGCAGCCACACGACTGAACGCAACGAGCAGTACTTC. This sequence encodes CASSHTTERNEQYF.

The CDR3 nucleotides are TGTGCCAGCAGTGCGAATGCAGCGGGGGGGCACAACACCGGGGAGCTGTTTTTT. It specifies CASSANAAGGHNTGELFF. The chain joins TRBV6-4 to TRBJ2-2; 10 bases agree with TRBD2. Germline V lookup: CDR1 MRHNA, CDR2 SNTAGT. With 4 bases clipped from V and 2 bases from J, the junction kept 10 bases outside the gene matches. The CDR3 is made up of 18 amino acids.

This rearrangement joins TRBV4-1 to TRBJ2-6; D is perhaps TRBD2 (5 bases). Germline lookup yields CDR1 MGHRA and CDR2 YSYEKL. The CDR3 covers 17 residues. Trimming removed 1 base from V and 0 bases from J, with 10 bases in between. CDR3 region: CASSQGLAYSGANVLTF. CDR3 sequence (DNA): TGCGCCAGCAGCCAAGGGCTAGCTTACTCTGGGGCCAACGTCCTGACTTTC.

V usage is TRBV9 and J usage is TRBJ1-2, with TRBD1 identical over 8 bases. The germline V gene encodes CDR1 SGDLS and CDR2 YYNGEE. This CDR3 comprises 16 residues. Trimming took 0 bases from V and 5 from J; bases not matched to a gene: 9. The CDR3 loop is CASSVDSGGQRYGYTF. The CDR3 nucleotides are TGTGCCAGCAGCGTAGACTCAGGGGGCCAGCGTTATGGCTACACCTTC. Filled out from reference TRBV9 and TRBJ1-2, the complete variable domain reads DSGVTQTPKHLITATGQRVTLRCSPRSGDLSVYWYQQSLDQGLQFLIQYYNGEERAKGNILERFSAQQFPDLHSELNLSSLELGDSALYFCASSVDSGGQRYGYTFGSGTRLTVV.

The CDR3 loop reads CATSDSQGFGYTF. In DNA, the CDR3 is TGTGCCACCAGTGATTCCCAGGGTTTCGGCTACACCTTC. The chain recombines TRBV24-1 with TRBJ1-2; D perhaps matches TRBD1 (5 bases). The CDR3 consists of 13 residues. Germline V gene sequence: CDR1 KGHDR, CDR2 SFDVKD. The V end was cut by 2 bases, the J end by 8 bases, with 11 bases between.

The chain carries TRBV20-1 and TRBJ2-3, with TRBD2 identical over 7 bases. This CDR3 has 15 residues. Looked up from germline, CDR1 is DFQATT and CDR2 is SNEGSKA (reference sequence). The V segment lost 3 bases and the J segment 2 bases; nucleotides outside the gene matches: 8. The CDR3 DNA reads TGCAGTGCTAGTTTGACGGGGGGATCCACAGATACGCAGTATTTT. Amino acids: CSASLTGGSTDTQYF.

The chain combines TRBV14 with TRBJ2-1, with 9 positions matching TRBD1. Germline loops: CDR1 SGHDN, CDR2 FVKESK. With 2 bases clipped from V and 5 bases from J, the junction kept 7 bases outside the gene matches. The CDR3 runs to 16 residues. For the CDR3, the DNA is TGTGCCAGCAGCCAACATCCGGGACAGGGCCACAATGAGCAGTTCTTC. Its translation is CASSQHPGQGHNEQFF.

J is TRBJ2-1 and V is TRBV30; TRBD1 might be the D (5 bases). CDR3 length: 15 residues. V was shortened by 3 bases and J by 1 base, with 13 bases between the two germline ends. The germline gives CDR1 GTSNPN, CDR2 SVGIG (reference sequence). The CDR3 is CAWRPDTKSYNEQFF. DNA for the CDR3: TGTGCCTGGAGGCCGGACACCAAATCCTACAATGAGCAGTTCTTC.